Below are 8 T cell receptor beta chains sequenced from a single sample in a study of blood T cell repertoires in COVID-19. Profiled with immunoSEQ multiplex PCR; TCRdb holds only in-frame clones, not every one. The repertoire holds 60,000 to 85,000 clones, with roughly four fifths as singletons. What was sequenced was peripheral blood. Source of these receptors: a man at least 80 years old with acute or convalescent COVID-19.

The J gene is TRBJ1-1, the V gene TRBV7-2; 7 nucleotides line up with TRBD1. Germline-derived CDR1 and CDR2 are SGHTA and FQGNSA. V trimming: 4 bases; J trimming: 3 bases; junction bases outside the gene matches: 8. The CDR3 is 15 amino acids. CDR3 coding DNA: TGTGCCAGCAGCTGGTCCGGGACAGCCTACACTGAAGCTTTCTTT. Its protein is CASSWSGTAYTEAFF.

The CDR3 nucleotides read TGCGCCAGCAGCTTGGATCCGGGGGAGGAGACCCAGTACTTC. It is translated as CASSLDPGEETQYF. This rearrangement joins TRBV5-1 to TRBJ2-5, with a tentative D call TRBD2 (6 bases). Per germline, CDR1 SGHRS and CDR2 YFSETQ. Trimming pared 0 bases from V and 5 bases from J, leaving 11 bases between. CDR3 length: 14 amino acids.

The rearrangement joins TRBV28 to TRBJ1-5, with a weak D call TRBD1 (5 bases). The CDR3 covers 15 residues. Trimming cost V 3 bases and J 6 bases, with 15 bases left between them. Germline-derived CDR1 and CDR2 are MDHEN and SYDVKM. The CDR3 DNA sequence: TGTGCCAGCAGTTTGAATTTCCAGGGTCGTCAGCCCCAGCATTTT. This codes for CASSLNFQGRQPQHF. Full variable domain (rest looked up from reference TRBV28 and TRBJ1-5): DVKVTQSSRYLVKRTGEKVFLECVQDMDHENMFWYRQDPGLGLRLIYFSYDVKMKEKGDIPEGYSVSREKKERFSLILESASTNQTSMYLCASSLNFQGRQPQHFGDGTRLSIL.

V and J are TRBV27 and TRBJ1-4; possible D gene TRBD1, 6 bases. The CDR3 spans 14 residues. Trimming took off 11 bases at V and 6 bases at J, with 19 bases between the two ends. Germline-derived CDR1 and CDR2 are MNHEY and SMNVEV (reference sequence). For the CDR3, the DNA is TGTGCCTCTACGAAGGGAGGGGGTCATGAAAAACTGTTTTTT. Translated, it gives CASTKGGGHEKLFF.

The chain is built from TRBV28 and TRBJ2-1; D is undetermined. Germline V gene data show CDR1 as MDHEN and CDR2 as SYDVKM. Between the trimmed V and J ends, which lost 6 bases and 8 bases, there was a span of 23 bases. This CDR3 comprises 16 residues. CDR3 DNA: TGTGCCAGCAGGAATTTGCCCCCTATGTCTACCGATGAGCAGTTCTTC. This translates into CASRNLPPMSTDEQFF.

V is TRBV19 and J is TRBJ2-1; the match to TRBD1 covers 8 bases. V lost 5 bases to trimming and J lost 3 bases; unmatched junction nucleotides: 6. There are 15 residues in the CDR3. CDR1 is LNHDA and CDR2 is SQIVND in the germline V gene (reference sequence). The CDR3 DNA reads TGTGCCAGTAGTGTCGACAGGGGAATCTACAATGAGCAGTTCTTC. Protein sequence: CASSVDRGIYNEQFF. Full variable domain (rest looked up from reference TRBV19 and TRBJ2-1): DGGITQSPKYLFRKEGQNVTLSCEQNLNHDAMYWYRQDPGQGLRLIYYSQIVNDFQKGDIAEGYSVSREKKESFPLTVTSAQKNPTAFYLCASSVDRGIYNEQFFGPGTRLTVL.

The genes are TRBV28 and TRBJ1-2, with 8 bases identical to TRBD1. CDR3 size: 13 residues. Germline assignment: CDR1 MDHEN and CDR2 SYDVKM. With V trimmed by 7 bases and J by 13 bases, 14 bases remained unmatched. CDR3: CASNLGQARSGTF. Here the CDR3 DNA reads TGTGCCAGCAACTTGGGACAGGCACGCAGCGGCACCTTC.

The V and J genes are TRBV28 and TRBJ1-1; D gene uncertain. Trimming shortened V by 2 bases and J by 7 bases, and 14 bases separated the two germline ends. Germline-derived CDR1 and CDR2 are MDHEN and SYDVKM. The CDR3 has 14 residues. DNA of the CDR3: TGTGCCAGCAGTTTAAGGGCGTGGAGGATTGAAGCTTTCTTT. Translation gives CASSLRAWRIEAFF. The variable domain in full, completed from reference TRBV28 and TRBJ1-1, reads DVKVTQSSRYLVKRTGEKVFLECVQDMDHENMFWYRQDPGLGLRLIYFSYDVKMKEKGDIPEGYSVSREKKERFSLILESASTNQTSMYLCASSLRAWRIEAFFGQGTRLTVV.